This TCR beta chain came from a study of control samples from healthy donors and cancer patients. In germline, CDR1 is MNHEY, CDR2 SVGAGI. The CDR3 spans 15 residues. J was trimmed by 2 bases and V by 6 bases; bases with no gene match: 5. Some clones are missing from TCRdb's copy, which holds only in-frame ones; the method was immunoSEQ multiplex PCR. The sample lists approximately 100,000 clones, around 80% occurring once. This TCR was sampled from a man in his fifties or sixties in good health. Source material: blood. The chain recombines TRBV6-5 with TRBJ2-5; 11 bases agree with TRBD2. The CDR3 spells CASRGTSGQQETQYF. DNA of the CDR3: TGTGCCAGCAGGGGGACTAGCGGACAACAAGAGACCCAGTACTTC.